The 22 T cell receptor beta chains below all came from one sample that was sequenced in a study of cytomegalovirus exposure and HLA in healthy donors (TCRdb year 2017). The library was generated by the immunoSEQ multiplex PCR assay. This immuneACCESS table, as held by TCRdb, lists in-frame sequences with V and J called but not all clones. Of the missing ones, under half trace to an unresolved V gene in checked studies; the others have no known cause. The table for this sample lists more than 60,000 clones; over 90% of them were counted only once. Clones ranked in the top ten supply 4.5% of the sample. Material for sequencing was PBMCs. Source of these receptors: a woman under 30 in good health and CMV-seropositive.

The chain links TRBV11-2 to TRBJ2-7; 14 nucleotides align to TRBD2. Germline CDR1 reads SGHAT; CDR2 reads FQNNGV. The CDR3 is 19 amino acids. V was pared by 3 bases and J by 2 bases, with 12 bases of the junction left unmatched. The CDR3 here is CASSFWGLAGEIVPYEQYF. DNA for the CDR3: TGTGCCAGCAGCTTCTGGGGACTAGCGGGAGAGATCGTCCCCTACGAGCAGTACTTC.

The chain recombines TRBV15 with TRBJ2-1, with 11 nucleotides matching TRBD2. Germline lookup yields CDR1 LNHNV and CDR2 YYDKDF (reference sequence). V was pared by 5 bases and J by 6 bases, with 6 bases of the junction left unmatched. This CDR3 is 15 amino acids long. The CDR3, as DNA: TGTGCCACCAGCGTCGGGACTAGCGGTTCCAATGAGCAGTTCTTC. Its translation: CATSVGTSGSNEQFF.

A note on this clone: The same CDR3 is also encoded by other DNA sequences in this sample. The chain links TRBV29-1 to TRBJ2-7; D is perhaps TRBD1 (6 bases). The germline gives CDR1 SQVTM, CDR2 ANQGSEA. Trimming took off 6 bases at V and 3 bases at J, with 15 bases between the two ends. This CDR3 comprises 13 residues. The CDR3 is CSVGRQGNYEQYF. In DNA form, the CDR3 reads TGCAGCGTCGGTAGGCAGGGGAACTACGAGCAGTACTTC.

In nucleotides, the CDR3 is TGTGCCAGCAGCCCCAGCGGGAATGAAAAACTGTTTTTT. Residues: CASSPSGNEKLFF. The V and J genes are TRBV9 and TRBJ1-4; D not resolved. Trimming took off 4 bases at V and 5 bases at J, with 9 bases between the two ends. Germline CDR1 is SGDLS and CDR2 is YYNGEE. This CDR3 is built from 13 residues.

This chain connects TRBV5-1 to TRBJ2-1, with 8 nucleotides matching TRBD2. Germline CDR1 reads SGHRS; CDR2 reads YFSETQ. J gave up 7 bases and V 4 bases, and 4 bases lay outside the gene matches. The CDR3 runs 13 residues. The chain's CDR3 is CASSPIAGNEQFF. CDR3 DNA: TGCGCCAGCAGCCCGATAGCGGGGAATGAGCAGTTCTTC. Filled out from reference TRBV5-1 and TRBJ2-1, the complete variable domain reads KAGVTQTPRYLIKTRGQQVTLSCSPISGHRSVSWYQQTPGQGLQFLFEYFSETQRNKGNFPGRFSGRQFSNSRSEMNVSTLELGDSALYLCASSPIAGNEQFFGPGTRLTVL.

This chain connects TRBV2 to TRBJ2-7; 7 nucleotides align to TRBD1. After removal of 6 bases from V and 3 bases from J, the junction contained 8 bases not matched to a gene. Germline CDR1 and CDR2: SNHLY and FYNNEI. The CDR3 runs 14 residues. The CDR3 nucleotides are TGTGCCAGCAGGACAGGGCTGAACCTCTACGAGCAGTACTTC. As protein: CASRTGLNLYEQYF. Full variable domain (outside the CDR3, taken from reference TRBV2 and TRBJ2-7): EPEVTQTPSHQVTQMGQEVILRCVPISNHLYFYWYRQILGQKVEFLVSFYNNEISEKSEIFDDQFSVERPDGSNFTLKIRSTKLEDSAMYFCASRTGLNLYEQYFGPGTRLTVT.

The gene calls are TRBV28 and TRBJ2-7; possible D gene TRBD1, 6 bases. Germline V lookup: CDR1 MDHEN, CDR2 SYDVKM. V lost 6 bases to trimming and J lost 2 bases, with 26 bases between them. The CDR3 is 18 amino acids. CDR3 coding DNA: TGTGCCAGCAGCCGTGACAACCGGACAGCCAAACCAGCCTACGAGCAGTACTTC. Translation gives CASSRDNRTAKPAYEQYF.

The chain employs TRBV29-1 and TRBJ1-2, with D maybe TRBD1 (5 bases). The CDR3 loop spans 13 amino acids. Germline CDR1 and CDR2: SQVTM and ANQGSEA. V was cut by 5 bases and J by 4 bases, with 14 bases left in between. The CDR3 spells CSVKRRDRYGYTF. The CDR3 region has the DNA TGCAGCGTTAAACGCAGGGATCGCTATGGCTACACCTTC.

The chain joins TRBV6-1 to TRBJ2-5; TRBD2 aligns across 7 bases. The junction had 10 bases not matched to a gene; V was cut back by 2 bases and J by 1 base. Germline values: CDR1 MNHNS, CDR2 SASEGT. The CDR3 sequence is 17 residues long. This chain's CDR3 is CASSEWGGRATQETQYF. CDR3 in DNA: TGTGCCAGCAGTGAATGGGGGGGGAGGGCGACCCAAGAGACCCAGTACTTC.

CDR3 in amino acids: CASSQETSGTPSLRADTQYF. The CDR3 DNA follows: TGTGCCAGCTCACAAGAGACTAGCGGGACCCCCTCCCTGAGGGCAGATACGCAGTATTTT. This rearrangement joins TRBV18 to TRBJ2-3; 11 positions agree with TRBD2. In germline, CDR1 is KGHSH, CDR2 LQKENI. The CDR3 runs 20 residues. V gave up 4 bases and J gave up 4 bases; unmatched junction bases: 19.

The sample holds one count of this clone. This sequence joins TRBV18 and TRBJ2-7, with 7 bases matching TRBD1. Germline CDR1 is KGHSH and CDR2 is LQKENI. The CDR3 length is 16 residues. V shed 6 bases, J shed 4 bases, and the junction held 15 bases outside the gene matches. The CDR3 bases are TGTGCCAGCTCTCGCCCCGACAGGGTACTTAATTACGAGCAGTACTTC. It is translated as CASSRPDRVLNYEQYF.

The chain joins TRBV28 to TRBJ1-3; no definite D call. The CDR3 sequence is 14 residues long. Germline CDR1 MDHEN, CDR2 SYDVKM. Trimming removed 6 bases at V and 2 bases at J, with 11 bases between. CDR3: CASRGTGTGNTIYF. CDR3 nucleotide sequence: TGTGCCAGCAGAGGAACGGGGACTGGAAACACCATATATTTT.

The chain couples TRBV4-2 to TRBJ2-7; weak D call: TRBD1 (5 bases). The germline gives CDR1 LGHNA, CDR2 YNFKEQ. CDR3 length equals 15 residues. The V gene lost 0 bases and the J gene lost 2 bases, with 11 bases spanning the gap. Written as DNA, the CDR3 is TGTGCCAGCAGCCAAGAGTGGGGCCAGACCTACGAGCAGTACTTC. Translating gives CASSQEWGQTYEQYF.

This clone was recorded only once. V usage is TRBV11-1 and J usage is TRBJ2-4, with D perhaps matching TRBD1 (6 bases). From germline, CDR1 is SGHAT and CDR2 FQDESV (reference sequence). The V end lost 5 bases, the J end lost 6 bases, and 11 bases lay between the germline ends. This CDR3 has 13 residues. CDR3 amino acids: CASSLNRANIQYF. CDR3 sequence (DNA): TGTGCCAGCAGCCTCAACAGGGCAAACATTCAGTACTTC.

The V call is TRBV6-5, the J call TRBJ2-3, with TRBD1 as a possible D gene (5 bases). CDR1 MNHEY and CDR2 SVGAGI come from the germline V gene. V dropped 1 base and J dropped 5 bases, with 16 bases sitting between them. The CDR3 totals 16 residues. CDR3: CASSYFAGRAVDTQYF. The CDR3 nucleotides read TGTGCCAGCAGTTACTTTGCTGGCAGGGCCGTAGATACGCAGTATTTT.

The CDR3 loop reads CASSSTGQLPNEKLFF. The CDR3 nucleotides are TGTGCCAGCAGCTCCACTGGACAGCTTCCTAATGAAAAACTGTTTTTT. The chain links TRBV11-3 to TRBJ1-4; weak D call: TRBD1 (6 bases). Germline CDR1 is SGHNT and CDR2 is YENEEA. V was cut by 4 bases and J by 3 bases, with 15 bases left in between. The CDR3 extends over 16 amino acids.

This clone is a singleton in its sample. The CDR3 bases are TGTGCCAGCAGCTTAGCTAGTGGGACAATAGCCAATGAGCAGTTCTTC. It codes for CASSLASGTIANEQFF. The rearrangement uses TRBV7-2 and TRBJ2-1, with D possibly being TRBD1 (6 bases). This CDR3 comprises 16 residues. CDR1 SGHTA and CDR2 FQGNSA come from the germline V gene. The germline V and J ends were trimmed by 0 bases and 6 bases, with 15 bases remaining between them.

The chain is built from TRBV5-4 and TRBJ2-1; the match to TRBD1 covers 7 bases. V dropped 4 bases and J dropped 4; count of bases not matched to a gene: 11. The germline CDR1 and CDR2 sequences are SGHNT and YYREEE (reference sequence). The CDR3 runs to 16 residues. For the CDR3, the DNA is TGTGCCAGCAGCCCGAGACAGGGACCAACTTACAATGAGCAGTTCTTC. Protein: CASSPRQGPTYNEQFF.

The chain combines TRBV27 with TRBJ2-3, with TRBD2 identical over 14 bases. The germline CDR1 and CDR2 sequences are MNHEY and SMNVEV (reference sequence). The CDR3 length is 17 residues. V shed 6 bases and J 3 bases; nucleotides not matched to a gene: 8. CDR3 loop: CASRGGLAGGLTDTQYF. As DNA, the CDR3 is TGTGCCAGCAGGGGAGGACTAGCGGGAGGATTGACAGATACGCAGTATTTT.

The V and J genes are TRBV11-3 and TRBJ1-4; perhaps TRBD1 as D (5 bases). The V end lost 5 bases, the J end lost 8 bases, and 18 bases lay between the germline ends. CDR1 and CDR2 from the germline V gene are SGHNT and YENEEA. This CDR3 comprises 15 residues. The CDR3 sequence is CASSPHSREEEKLFF. CDR3 in DNA: TGTGCCAGCAGCCCCCACTCCAGGGAGGAGGAAAAACTGTTTTTT.

The chain combines TRBV28 with TRBJ1-5, with D possibly matching TRBD1 (6 bases). This CDR3 contains 15 residues. Trimming cost V 7 bases and J 2 bases, with 15 bases left between them. Germline values: CDR1 MDHEN, CDR2 SYDVKM. In nucleotides, the CDR3 is TGTGCCAGCATTCCCTTACAGGGACGCAATCAGCCCCAGCATTTT. The encoded protein is CASIPLQGRNQPQHF.

The chain uses TRBV9 and TRBJ2-2; 8 bases are shared with TRBD2. CDR1 and CDR2 (germline): SGDLS, YYNGEE. With 0 bases clipped from V and 8 bases from J, the junction kept 3 bases outside the gene matches. The CDR3 sequence is 14 residues long. The CDR3 nucleotides read TGTGCCAGCAGCGTAGGAACGGGAGGGGGGGAGCTGTTTTTT. Translation gives CASSVGTGGGELFF.